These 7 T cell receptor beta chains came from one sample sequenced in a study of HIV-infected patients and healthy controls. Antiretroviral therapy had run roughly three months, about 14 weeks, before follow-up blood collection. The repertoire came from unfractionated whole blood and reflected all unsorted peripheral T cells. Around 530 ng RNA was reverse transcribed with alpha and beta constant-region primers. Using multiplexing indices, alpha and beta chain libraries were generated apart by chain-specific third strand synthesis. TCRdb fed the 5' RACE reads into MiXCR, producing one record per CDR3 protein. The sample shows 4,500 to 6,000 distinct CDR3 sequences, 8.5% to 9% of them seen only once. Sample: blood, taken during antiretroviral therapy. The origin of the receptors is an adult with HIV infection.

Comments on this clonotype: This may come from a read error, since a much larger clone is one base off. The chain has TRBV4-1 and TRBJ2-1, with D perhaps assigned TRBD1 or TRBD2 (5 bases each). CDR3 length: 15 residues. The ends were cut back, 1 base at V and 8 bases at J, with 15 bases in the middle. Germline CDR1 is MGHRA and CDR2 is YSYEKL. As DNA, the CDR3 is TGCGCCAGCAGCCAAGGACAGCGGACGATAGATGAGCAGTTCTTC. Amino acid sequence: CASSQGQRTIDEQFF.

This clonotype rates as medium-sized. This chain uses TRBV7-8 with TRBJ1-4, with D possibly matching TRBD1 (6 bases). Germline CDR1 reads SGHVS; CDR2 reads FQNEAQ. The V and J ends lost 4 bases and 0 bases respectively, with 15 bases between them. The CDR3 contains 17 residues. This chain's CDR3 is CASSSSGVGTTNEKLFF. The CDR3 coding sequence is TGTGCCAGCAGCTCTTCAGGGGTGGGGACAACTAATGAAAAACTGTTTTTT.

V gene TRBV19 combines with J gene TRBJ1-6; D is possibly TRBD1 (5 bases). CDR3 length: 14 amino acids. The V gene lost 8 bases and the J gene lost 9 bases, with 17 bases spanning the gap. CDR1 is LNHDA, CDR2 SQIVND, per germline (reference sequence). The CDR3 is CASFRGVMGSPLHF. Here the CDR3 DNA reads TGTGCCAGTTTCCGGGGGGTCATGGGTTCACCCCTCCACTTT.

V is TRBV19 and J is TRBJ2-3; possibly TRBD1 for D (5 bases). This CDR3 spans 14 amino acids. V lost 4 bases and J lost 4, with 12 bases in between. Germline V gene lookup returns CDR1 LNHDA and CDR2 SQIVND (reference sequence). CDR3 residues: CASSTTVPADTQYF. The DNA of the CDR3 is TGTGCCAGTAGTACGACAGTCCCCGCAGATACGCAGTATTTT.

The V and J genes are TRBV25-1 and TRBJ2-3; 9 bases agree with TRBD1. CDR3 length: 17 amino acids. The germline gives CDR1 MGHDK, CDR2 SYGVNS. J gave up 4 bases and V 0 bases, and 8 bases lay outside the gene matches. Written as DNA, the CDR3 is TGTGCCAGCAGTGAATATGGGACAGGGAAGTTCGCAGATACGCAGTATTTT. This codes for CASSEYGTGKFADTQYF.

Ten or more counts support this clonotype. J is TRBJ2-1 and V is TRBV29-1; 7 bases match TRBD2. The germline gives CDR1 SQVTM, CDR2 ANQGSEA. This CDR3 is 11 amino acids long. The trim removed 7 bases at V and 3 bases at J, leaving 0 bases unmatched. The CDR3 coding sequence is TGCAGCGGCGGGAGCTACAATGAGCAGTTCTTC. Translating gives CSGGSYNEQFF.

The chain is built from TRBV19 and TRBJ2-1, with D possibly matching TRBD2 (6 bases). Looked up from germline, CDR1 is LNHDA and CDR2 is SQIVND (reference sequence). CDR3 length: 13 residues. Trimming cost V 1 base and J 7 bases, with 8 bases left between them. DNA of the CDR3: TGTGCCAGTAGTATAGTGGAGGGTAATGAGCAGTTCTTC. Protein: CASSIVEGNEQFF.